The 26 T cell receptor beta chains in this list originate from one sample, sequenced in a study of cytomegalovirus exposure and HLA in healthy donors (dated by TCRdb to the late 2010s). The library was built by means of the immunoSEQ multiplex PCR assay. Here the immuneACCESS table is served through TCRdb, limited to in-frame sequences with V and J called. Missing clones are a known gap in these copies; in checked studies unresolved V genes cover under half, and the rest lacks a known reason. This sample holds about 150,000 clones; 85% to 90% were observed only once. The ten largest make up more than 2.5% of the sample. Input material: PBMCs. Every receptor here comes from a woman aged 18-29 years in good health and CMV-seropositive.

This clone has just one count. V is TRBV28 and J is TRBJ2-2; D possibly corresponds to TRBD2 (7 bases). The CDR3 is 13 amino acids. Trimming took off 8 bases at V and 5 bases at J, with 12 bases between the two ends. Germline CDR1 MDHEN, CDR2 SYDVKM. DNA of the CDR3: TGTGCCAGCCTCAGGGGAGGGACCGGGGAGCTGTTTTTT. The encoded protein is CASLRGGTGELFF.

The table lists this clone with a count of one. This chain joins TRBV30 and TRBJ2-1; TRBD1 agrees at 10 bases. V was pared by 2 bases and J by 7 bases, with 5 bases of the junction left unmatched. The CDR3 length is 14 residues. Germline V gene lookup returns CDR1 GTSNPN and CDR2 SVGIG (reference sequence). In DNA form, the CDR3 reads TGTGCCTGGAGTCCGGGACAGGGGAGTAATGAGCAGTTCTTC. This translates into CAWSPGQGSNEQFF. The variable domain in full, completed from reference TRBV30 and TRBJ2-1, reads SQTIHQWPATLVQPVGSPLSLECTVEGTSNPNLYWYRQAAGRGLQLLFYSVGIGQISSEVPQNLSASRPQDRQFILSSKKLLLSDSGFYLCAWSPGQGSNEQFFGPGTRLTVL.

This chain links TRBV27 with TRBJ2-1; D may be TRBD2 (5 bases). This CDR3 has 16 residues. Germline lookup yields CDR1 MNHEY and CDR2 SMNVEV (reference sequence). V lost 5 bases and J lost 6, with 20 bases in between. CDR3 loop: CASSILLAQLPNEQFF. CDR3 coding DNA: TGTGCCAGCAGTATCCTGCTAGCTCAACTACCCAATGAGCAGTTCTTC.

This chain connects TRBV2 to TRBJ2-7, with 8 bases identical to TRBD2. V was clipped by 3 bases and J by 7 bases; unmatched bases: 11. Germline CDR1 and CDR2: SNHLY and FYNNEI. This CDR3 comprises 15 residues. For the CDR3, the DNA is TGTGCCAGCAGTGATGGGGTTAGCGGGATAGGGGAGCAGTACTTC. Protein product: CASSDGVSGIGEQYF.

The chain couples TRBV5-4 to TRBJ2-1, with a possible D match to TRBD1 (6 bases). CDR3 length equals 16 residues. The V gene's germline CDR1 is SGHNT and CDR2 YYREEE (reference sequence). Trimming pared 3 bases from V and 0 bases from J, leaving 13 bases between. The CDR3 bases are TGTGCCAGCAGCTCCTACAGGGAAAGCTCCTACAATGAGCAGTTCTTC. It encodes CASSSYRESSYNEQFF.

The CDR3 DNA is TGCGCCAGCACTACTAGCGGGAGGGTCGGCACCGGGGAGCTGTTTTTT. It yields the protein CASTTSGRVGTGELFF. The chain joins TRBV5-1 to TRBJ2-2, with 13 bases identical to TRBD2. The CDR3 sequence is 16 residues long. V shed 6 bases and J 4 bases; nucleotides not matched to a gene: 6. The germline V gene has CDR1 SGHRS and CDR2 YFSETQ.

V gene TRBV7-2 combines with J gene TRBJ2-1; TRBD1 agrees at 7 bases. Germline lookup yields CDR1 SGHTA and CDR2 FQGNSA. Trimming at V came to 5 bases and at J to 8 bases, leaving 15 bases not matched to a gene. The CDR3 totals 16 residues. The CDR3 here is CASSARDSPSVDEQFF. In DNA form, the CDR3 reads TGTGCCAGCAGCGCTAGGGACAGCCCGAGTGTCGATGAGCAGTTCTTC. Together with reference TRBV7-2 and TRBJ2-1, the CDR3 gives the full variable domain: GAGVSQSPSNKVTEKGKDVELRCDPISGHTALYWYRQSLGQGLEFLIYFQGNSAPDKSGLPSDRFSAERTGGSVSTLTIQRTQQEDSAVYLCASSARDSPSVDEQFFGPGTRLTVL.

The chain carries TRBV7-2 and TRBJ2-3, with D possibly matching TRBD2 (6 bases). The CDR3 length is 12 residues. Trimming cost V 9 bases and J 5 bases, with 12 bases left between them. The germline V gene has CDR1 SGHTA and CDR2 FQGNSA. The CDR3 nucleotides are TGTGCCAGGGAAAAAGCGGGAGATACGCAGTATTTT. Protein sequence: CAREKAGDTQYF.

This clone was detected only once. The rearrangement uses TRBV11-1 and TRBJ2-1; 13 bases align to TRBD2. Germline V gene data show CDR1 as SGHAT and CDR2 as FQDESV (reference sequence). The V and J ends lost 5 bases and 4 bases, in that order; junction bases with no gene match: 5. The CDR3 is 16 residues long. CDR3 amino acids: CASSAKLAGGYNEQFF. The DNA for the CDR3 is TGTGCCAGCAGCGCCAAACTAGCGGGAGGGTACAATGAGCAGTTCTTC.

The V gene is TRBV11-3, the J gene TRBJ2-1, with D perhaps TRBD2 (6 bases). CDR1 and CDR2 (germline): SGHNT, YENEEA. The ends were cut back, 5 bases at V and 2 bases at J, with 16 bases in the middle. The length of the CDR3 is 16 residues. CDR3 DNA: TGTGCCAGCAGCATTCGACTAGTTGAAACCTACAATGAGCAGTTCTTC. Amino acid sequence: CASSIRLVETYNEQFF. The full variable domain, its missing parts supplied by reference TRBV11-3 and TRBJ2-1, is EAGVVQSPRYKIIEKKQPVAFWCNPISGHNTLYWYLQNLGQGPELLIRYENEEAVDDSQLPKDRFSAERLKGVDSTLKIQPAELGDSAVYLCASSIRLVETYNEQFFGPGTRLTVL.

The rearrangement uses TRBV5-1 and TRBJ2-1, with 7 bases lining up with TRBD1. Germline V gives CDR1 SGHRS, CDR2 YFSETQ. V gave up 4 bases and J gave up 8 bases; unmatched junction bases: 6. This CDR3 spans 13 amino acids. Here the CDR3 DNA reads TGCGCCAGCAGCATACAGGGGTTCGATGAGCAGTTCTTC. Translated, it gives CASSIQGFDEQFF. The full variable domain, rest sourced from reference TRBV5-1 and TRBJ2-1, is KAGVTQTPRYLIKTRGQQVTLSCSPISGHRSVSWYQQTPGQGLQFLFEYFSETQRNKGNFPGRFSGRQFSNSRSEMNVSTLELGDSALYLCASSIQGFDEQFFGPGTRLTVL.

This sequence joins TRBV28 and TRBJ1-1; a possible D gene is TRBD1 (6 bases). V was shortened by 4 bases and J by 0 bases, with 9 bases between the two germline ends. CDR3 length: 14 residues. Germline lookup yields CDR1 MDHEN and CDR2 SYDVKM. CDR3 coding DNA: TGTGCCAGCAGTTCAGGGGACATGAACACTGAAGCTTTCTTT. This gives the protein CASSSGDMNTEAFF.

The chain employs TRBV9 and TRBJ1-3; D is ambiguous. The germline V gene has CDR1 SGDLS and CDR2 YYNGEE. Trimming pared 0 bases from V and 0 bases from J, leaving 7 bases between. The CDR3 loop spans 15 amino acids. The CDR3 DNA follows: TGTGCCAGCAGCGTAGAAGGCGGCTCTGGAAACACCATATATTTT. Protein: CASSVEGGSGNTIYF.

The rearrangement uses TRBV2 and TRBJ2-7, with 7 bases fitting TRBD2. After removal of 3 bases from V and 2 bases from J, the junction contained 13 bases not matched to a gene. There are 17 residues in the CDR3. From germline, CDR1 is SNHLY and CDR2 FYNNEI. The CDR3 DNA reads TGTGCCAGCAGTGACCCGACCCAGCGGGACCTCCCCTACGAGCAGTACTTC. The encoded protein is CASSDPTQRDLPYEQYF. Combining the CDR3 with reference TRBV2 and TRBJ2-7 gives the whole variable domain EPEVTQTPSHQVTQMGQEVILRCVPISNHLYFYWYRQILGQKVEFLVSFYNNEISEKSEIFDDQFSVERPDGSNFTLKIRSTKLEDSAMYFCASSDPTQRDLPYEQYFGPGTRLTVT.

This chain connects TRBV6-6 to TRBJ2-2, with unresolved D. V gave up 2 bases and J gave up 2 bases, with 9 bases separating them. The CDR3 is 15 amino acids. Germline V gene lookup returns CDR1 MNHNY and CDR2 SVGAGI (reference sequence). The DNA for the CDR3 is TGTGCCAGCAGTTACGTCCGCGGCAACACCGGGGAGCTGTTTTTT. Protein sequence: CASSYVRGNTGELFF.

The rearrangement uses TRBV28 and TRBJ1-2, with TRBD1 identical over 7 bases. With V trimmed by 5 bases and J by 0 bases, 9 bases remained unmatched. The germline V gene has CDR1 MDHEN and CDR2 SYDVKM. The length of the CDR3 is 16 residues. The CDR3 nucleotides read TGTGCCAGCAGTCCTACAGGGGACCCAGCTAACTATGGCTACACCTTC. This translates into CASSPTGDPANYGYTF.

The chain combines TRBV5-4 with TRBJ2-1; 14 positions match TRBD2. Germline assignment: CDR1 SGHNT and CDR2 YYREEE (reference sequence). The V and J ends lost 0 bases and 8 bases, in that order; junction bases with no gene match: 4. CDR3 length: 16 amino acids. The CDR3: CASSLAGLAGGDEQFF. The CDR3 DNA is TGTGCCAGCAGCTTGGCCGGACTAGCGGGAGGAGATGAGCAGTTCTTC.

This clone showed up just a few times. V and J are TRBV28 and TRBJ1-1; 7 bases fit TRBD1. CDR1 MDHEN and CDR2 SYDVKM come from the germline V gene. V gave up 6 bases and J gave up 3 bases; unmatched junction bases: 7. The CDR3 length is 14 residues. DNA of the CDR3: TGTGCCAGCAGACGACAGGGCGATTACACTGAAGCTTTCTTT. Translating it yields CASRRQGDYTEAFF.

This chain uses TRBV7-3 with TRBJ1-2; D remains ambiguous. The V and J ends lost 1 base and 2 bases respectively, with 11 bases between them. The CDR3 contains 15 residues. The germline V gene has CDR1 SGHTA and CDR2 FQGTGA. CDR3 bases: TGTGCCAGCAGCTTAAGCCCGGGTACAAACTATGGCTACACCTTC. This translates into CASSLSPGTNYGYTF.

The chain has TRBV6-1 and TRBJ1-5; unclear D gene. Germline CDR1 is MNHNS and CDR2 is SASEGT. This CDR3 is built from 17 residues. The ends were cut back, 2 bases at V and 1 base at J, with 15 bases in the middle. The CDR3: CASSERSVRVSNQPQHF. The CDR3 DNA is TGTGCCAGCAGTGAACGGTCAGTTCGGGTGAGCAATCAGCCCCAGCATTTT.

The chain recombines TRBV30 with TRBJ1-2; 7 positions agree with TRBD1. Germline V gene data show CDR1 as GTSNPN and CDR2 as SVGIG (reference sequence). The length of the CDR3 is 15 residues. The J segment lost 2 bases and the V segment lost 0 bases, leaving 6 bases of the junction unmatched. The CDR3 loop is CAWSVSSTGNYGYTF. The CDR3 region has the DNA TGTGCCTGGAGTGTCTCCTCGACAGGGAACTATGGCTACACCTTC.

The J gene is TRBJ2-7, the V gene TRBV2, with D perhaps TRBD1 (5 bases). Germline CDR1 SNHLY, CDR2 FYNNEI. This CDR3 has 17 residues. Trimming stripped 4 bases from V and 2 bases from J, with 21 bases between. CDR3 in amino acids: CASSARGSPALTYEQYF. The CDR3 DNA sequence: TGTGCCAGCAGTGCAAGGGGCAGCCCGGCCCTCACCTACGAGCAGTACTTC. The whole variable domain, remainder taken from reference TRBV2 and TRBJ2-7, is EPEVTQTPSHQVTQMGQEVILRCVPISNHLYFYWYRQILGQKVEFLVSFYNNEISEKSEIFDDQFSVERPDGSNFTLKIRSTKLEDSAMYFCASSARGSPALTYEQYFGPGTRLTVT.

CDR3 sequence reads: CASSLVDRNYGYTF. CDR3 DNA: TGTGCCAGCAGCTTGGTTGACAGGAACTATGGCTACACCTTC. The rearrangement links TRBV5-4 to TRBJ1-2; D perhaps matches TRBD1 (6 bases). This CDR3 comprises 14 residues. V dropped 0 bases and J dropped 2 bases, with 8 bases sitting between them. Germline CDR1 and CDR2: SGHNT and YYREEE (reference sequence).

The chain combines TRBV28 with TRBJ2-7, with a weak D call TRBD1 (6 bases). Between the trimmed V and J ends, which lost 6 bases and 0 bases, there was a span of 18 bases. CDR1 is MDHEN, CDR2 SYDVKM, per germline. The CDR3 totals 16 residues. CDR3 sequence reads: CASRQSTGRYSYEQYF. CDR3 DNA sequence: TGTGCCAGCAGACAAAGCACAGGGAGATACTCCTACGAGCAGTACTTC.

The V gene is TRBV28, the J gene TRBJ1-5; D might be TRBD1 (6 bases). Germline V gene data show CDR1 as MDHEN and CDR2 as SYDVKM. V was clipped by 8 bases and J by 3 bases, with 14 bases between them. CDR3 length: 14 residues. CDR3 region: CASRSGGANQPQHF. The CDR3, as DNA: TGTGCCAGCCGGTCGGGGGGGGCCAATCAGCCCCAGCATTTT.

The chain recombines TRBV6-6 with TRBJ2-7; D gene uncertain. The CDR3 spans 8 residues. Trimming cost V 8 bases and J 7 bases, with 3 bases left between them. Germline V gives CDR1 MNHNY, CDR2 SVGAGI (reference sequence). The CDR3 sequence: CASQEQYF. The CDR3 bases are TGTGCCAGCCAAGAGCAGTACTTC.